These 9 T cell receptor beta chains were sequenced from one sample in a study of blood T cells in healthy people across ages (dated by TCRdb to the mid-2010s). Library preparation employed 5' RACE. Sequencing used an Illumina HiSeq 2500. The second PCR ran for roughly 7 to 11 cycles and used a J-beta primer mix along with a sample-barcoded 5' primer. In-frame beta chains were kept once TCRdb had trimmed the public reads at Q25 with fastp and called clones with MiXCR. Each CDR3 protein gets just one entry, which takes the most common genes and DNA from the rows behind it. The sample records about 1,600,000 distinct CDR3 sequences, about 40% of which are singletons. The top ten clones comprise 7.9% of the sample. The sequenced material came from blood. The receptors were sampled from a woman between 18 and 29 years old in good health.

The chain has TRBV7-9 and TRBJ2-5; no clear D. V lost 5 bases and J lost 4, with 11 bases in between. This CDR3 has 13 amino acids. Germline assignment: CDR1 SEHNR and CDR2 FQNEAQ (reference sequence). The CDR3 nucleotides are TGTGCCAGCAGCGCCACCTCGGGAGAGACCCAGTACTTC. As protein: CASSATSGETQYF.

The rearrangement links TRBV2 to TRBJ2-7, with D maybe TRBD2 (6 bases). The ends were cut back, 1 base at V and 7 bases at J, with 14 bases in the middle. The CDR3 runs to 14 residues. Germline assignment: CDR1 SNHLY and CDR2 FYNNEI. The CDR3 loop reads CASSEGRTINEQYF. The CDR3 bases are TGTGCCAGCAGTGAAGGGCGGACTATCAATGAGCAGTACTTC.

The chain joins TRBV20-1 to TRBJ2-7, with 8 bases matching TRBD2. The CDR3 loop spans 14 amino acids. Germline CDR1 DFQATT, CDR2 SNEGSKA (reference sequence). V lost 6 bases, J lost 1 base, and 8 bases stayed unmatched. The DNA for the CDR3 is TGCAGTGCACGTAGCGGGGCCCCTTCCTACGAGCAGTACTTC. The encoded protein is CSARSGAPSYEQYF.

The V gene is TRBV30, the J gene TRBJ1-1; no clear D. V was trimmed by 4 bases and J by 1 base, leaving 4 bases between them. Per the germline V gene, CDR1 is GTSNPN and CDR2 is SVGIG (reference sequence). This CDR3 contains 11 residues. Here the CDR3 DNA reads TGTGCCTGGAACGAGAACACTGAAGCTTTCTTT. This gives the protein CAWNENTEAFF.

This clonotype was detected only once. This rearrangement joins TRBV4-1 to TRBJ1-1; D gene ambiguous. Trimming stripped 4 bases from V and 5 bases from J, with 14 bases between. CDR1 and CDR2 from the germline V gene are MGHRA and YSYEKL. CDR3 length equals 14 residues. CDR3 nucleotide sequence: TGCGCCAGCAGCCGAGTTTTGTCTCGGACTGAAGCTTTCTTT. Its protein product is CASSRVLSRTEAFF.

V gene TRBV12-3 or TRBV12-4 combines with J gene TRBJ1-2; 7 nucleotides agree with TRBD1. The CDR3 runs to 14 residues. V lost 5 bases and J lost 4; bases outside the gene matches: 7. The CDR3: CASSALRGFYGYTF. DNA of the CDR3: TGTGCCAGCAGTGCCCTCAGGGGGTTCTATGGCTACACCTTC.

The J gene is TRBJ1-1, the V gene TRBV18, with no clear D. Trimming removed 2 bases at V and 0 bases at J, with 13 bases between. This CDR3 contains 16 residues. Germline assignment: CDR1 KGHSH and CDR2 LQKENI. CDR3 protein: CASSPGEGGMNTEAFF. The DNA for the CDR3 is TGTGCCAGCTCACCAGGGGAGGGAGGGATGAACACTGAAGCTTTCTTT.

The sample holds a few counts of this clonotype. The V gene is TRBV6-6, the J gene TRBJ2-7; 7 bases agree with TRBD1. The junction had 4 bases not matched to a gene; V was cut back by 5 bases and J by 0 bases. There are 14 residues in the CDR3. CDR1 and CDR2 from the germline V gene are MNHNY and SVGAGI (reference sequence). The DNA for the CDR3 is TGTGCCAGCAGTCACGACAGGGTCTCCTACGAGCAGTACTTC. Protein product: CASSHDRVSYEQYF.

The genes are TRBV7-2 and TRBJ2-7, with 7 bases lining up with TRBD1. V lost 5 bases and J lost 0; bases outside the gene matches: 4. Germline assignment: CDR1 SGHTA and CDR2 FQGNSA. This CDR3 has 14 residues. The CDR3 DNA reads TGTGCCAGCAGCCTGGGACAGCCCTCCTACGAGCAGTACTTC. This sequence encodes CASSLGQPSYEQYF.